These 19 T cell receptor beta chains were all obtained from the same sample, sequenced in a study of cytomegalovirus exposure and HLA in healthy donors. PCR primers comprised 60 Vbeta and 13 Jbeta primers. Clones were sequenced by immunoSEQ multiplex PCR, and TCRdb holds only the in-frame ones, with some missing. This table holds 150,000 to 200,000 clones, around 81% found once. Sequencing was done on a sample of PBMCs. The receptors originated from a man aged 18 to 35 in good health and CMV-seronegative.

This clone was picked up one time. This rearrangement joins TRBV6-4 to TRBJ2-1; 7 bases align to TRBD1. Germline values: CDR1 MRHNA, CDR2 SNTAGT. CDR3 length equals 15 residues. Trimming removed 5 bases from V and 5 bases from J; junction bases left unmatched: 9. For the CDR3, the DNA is TGTGCCAGCAGTAAACGGGACAGACCAAACAATGAGCAGTTCTTC. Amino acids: CASSKRDRPNNEQFF.

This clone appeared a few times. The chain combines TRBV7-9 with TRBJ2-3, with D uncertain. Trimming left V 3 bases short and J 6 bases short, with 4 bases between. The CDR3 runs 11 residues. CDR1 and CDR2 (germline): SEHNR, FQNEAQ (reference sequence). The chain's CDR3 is CASSFMDTQYF. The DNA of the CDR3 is TGTGCCAGCAGCTTTATGGATACGCAGTATTTT.

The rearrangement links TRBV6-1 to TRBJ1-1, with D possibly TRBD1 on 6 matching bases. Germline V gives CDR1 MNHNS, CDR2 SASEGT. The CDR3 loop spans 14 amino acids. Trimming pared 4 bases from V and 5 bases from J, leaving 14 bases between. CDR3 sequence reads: CASSARTVNTEAFF. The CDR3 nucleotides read TGTGCCAGCAGTGCTCGGACAGTAAATACTGAAGCTTTCTTT.

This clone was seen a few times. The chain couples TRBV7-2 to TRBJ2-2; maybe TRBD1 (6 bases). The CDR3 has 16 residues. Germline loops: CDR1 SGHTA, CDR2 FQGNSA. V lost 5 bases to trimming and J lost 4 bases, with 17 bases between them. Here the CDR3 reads CASSVRPRGSTGELFF. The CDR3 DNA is TGTGCCAGCAGCGTGAGACCCAGGGGCAGCACCGGGGAGCTGTTTTTT.

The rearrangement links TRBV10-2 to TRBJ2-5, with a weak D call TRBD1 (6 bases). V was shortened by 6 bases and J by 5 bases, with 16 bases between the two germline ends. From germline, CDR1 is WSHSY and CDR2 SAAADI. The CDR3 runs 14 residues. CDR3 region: CASRPDTRGETQYF. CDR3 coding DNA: TGCGCCAGCAGGCCTGATACCAGGGGTGAGACCCAGTACTTC.

CDR3 in DNA: TGCGCCAGCAGCCAAGCCCCGGGCTCCTACGAGCAGTACTTC. Amino acids: CASSQAPGSYEQYF. The chain employs TRBV4-1 and TRBJ2-7; no reliable D call. The CDR3 has 14 residues. V shed 1 base and J shed 0 bases, with 7 bases lying between them. Germline CDR1 is MGHRA and CDR2 is YSYEKL.

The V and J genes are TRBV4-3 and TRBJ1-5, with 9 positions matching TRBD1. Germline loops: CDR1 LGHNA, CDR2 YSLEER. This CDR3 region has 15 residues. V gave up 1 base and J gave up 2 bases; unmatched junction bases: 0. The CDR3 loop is CASSQGTGGNQPQHF. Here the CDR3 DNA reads TGCGCCAGCAGCCAAGGGACAGGGGGCAATCAGCCCCAGCATTTT.

CDR3 DNA: TGTGCCAGTAGTATAGCCCCGGTTTTCGGTGAAAAACTGTTTTTT. Residues: CASSIAPVFGEKLFF. V usage is TRBV19 and J usage is TRBJ1-4, with D uncertain. Germline V gives CDR1 LNHDA, CDR2 SQIVND (reference sequence). The V and J ends lost 1 base and 7 bases respectively, with 13 bases between them. The CDR3 totals 15 residues. Full variable domain (missing parts from reference TRBV19 and TRBJ1-4): DGGITQSPKYLFRKEGQNVTLSCEQNLNHDAMYWYRQDPGQGLRLIYYSQIVNDFQKGDIAEGYSVSREKKESFPLTVTSAQKNPTAFYLCASSIAPVFGEKLFFGSGTQLSVL.

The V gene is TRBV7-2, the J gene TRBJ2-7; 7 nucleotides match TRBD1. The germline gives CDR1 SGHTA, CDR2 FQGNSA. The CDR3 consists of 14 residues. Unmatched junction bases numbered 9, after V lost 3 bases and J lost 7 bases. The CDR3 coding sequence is TGTGCCAGCAGCTTGTTCGGACAGGCTTGGGAGCAGTACTTC. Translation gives CASSLFGQAWEQYF. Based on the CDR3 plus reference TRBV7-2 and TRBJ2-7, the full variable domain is GAGVSQSPSNKVTEKGKDVELRCDPISGHTALYWYRQSLGQGLEFLIYFQGNSAPDKSGLPSDRFSAERTGGSVSTLTIQRTQQEDSAVYLCASSLFGQAWEQYFGPGTRLTVT.

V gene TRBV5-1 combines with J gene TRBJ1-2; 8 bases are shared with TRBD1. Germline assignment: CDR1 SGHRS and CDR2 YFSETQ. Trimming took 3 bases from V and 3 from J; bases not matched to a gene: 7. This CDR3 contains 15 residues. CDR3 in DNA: TGCGCCAGCAGCTCTGACAGGGGTTTTGACTATGGCTACACCTTC. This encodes CASSSDRGFDYGYTF.

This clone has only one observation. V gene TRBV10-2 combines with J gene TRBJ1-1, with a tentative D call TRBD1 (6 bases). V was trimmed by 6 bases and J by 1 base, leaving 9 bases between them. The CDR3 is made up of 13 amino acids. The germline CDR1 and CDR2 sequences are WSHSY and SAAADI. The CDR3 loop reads CASRTGTNTEAFF. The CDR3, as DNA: TGCGCCAGCAGAACAGGGACGAACACTGAAGCTTTCTTT.

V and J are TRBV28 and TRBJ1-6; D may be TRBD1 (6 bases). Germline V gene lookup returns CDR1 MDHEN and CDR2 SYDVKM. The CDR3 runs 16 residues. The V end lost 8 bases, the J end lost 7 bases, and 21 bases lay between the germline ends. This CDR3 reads CASALDSQRVNSPLHF. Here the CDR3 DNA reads TGTGCCAGCGCCTTGGACAGTCAGCGCGTAAATTCACCCCTCCACTTT. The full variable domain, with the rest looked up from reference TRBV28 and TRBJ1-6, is DVKVTQSSRYLVKRTGEKVFLECVQDMDHENMFWYRQDPGLGLRLIYFSYDVKMKEKGDIPEGYSVSREKKERFSLILESASTNQTSMYLCASALDSQRVNSPLHFGNGTRLTVT.

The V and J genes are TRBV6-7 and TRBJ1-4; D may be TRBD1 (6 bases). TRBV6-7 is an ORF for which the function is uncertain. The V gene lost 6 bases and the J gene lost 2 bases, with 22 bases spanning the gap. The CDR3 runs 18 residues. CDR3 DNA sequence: TGTGCCAGCAGCCCAAGAGGGGGAGGGAGTGACACTAATGAAAAACTGTTTTTT. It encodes CASSPRGGGSDTNEKLFF.

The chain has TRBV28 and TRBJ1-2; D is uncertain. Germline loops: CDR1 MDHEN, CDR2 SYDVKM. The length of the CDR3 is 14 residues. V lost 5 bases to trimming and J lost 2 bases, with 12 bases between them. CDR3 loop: CASSPPRGNYGYTF. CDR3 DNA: TGTGCCAGCAGTCCACCCAGAGGGAACTATGGCTACACCTTC.

The CDR3 protein is CASGLLTSGGNEQFF. The CDR3 bases are TGTGCTAGTGGTTTATTGACTAGCGGGGGGAATGAGCAGTTCTTC. The chain uses TRBV12-5 and TRBJ2-1; TRBD2 agrees at 13 bases. The CDR3 has 15 residues. Germline lookup yields CDR1 LGHNT and CDR2 FRNRAP. Germline trimming cut 3 bases from V and 7 bases from J; bases unmatched to any gene: 3.

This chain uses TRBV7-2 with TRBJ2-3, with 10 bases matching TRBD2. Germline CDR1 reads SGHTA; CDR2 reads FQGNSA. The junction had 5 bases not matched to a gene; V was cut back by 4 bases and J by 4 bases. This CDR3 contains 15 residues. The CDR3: CASSSQRGGADTQYF. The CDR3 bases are TGTGCCAGCAGCTCCCAGCGGGGGGGGGCAGATACGCAGTATTTT.

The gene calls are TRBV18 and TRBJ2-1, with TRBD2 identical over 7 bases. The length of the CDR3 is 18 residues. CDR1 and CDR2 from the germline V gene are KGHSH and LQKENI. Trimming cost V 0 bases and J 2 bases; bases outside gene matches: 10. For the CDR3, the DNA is TGTGCCAGCTCACCACCAATTCCCTCGGGGAGGGCCTACAATGAGCAGTTCTTC. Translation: CASSPPIPSGRAYNEQFF.

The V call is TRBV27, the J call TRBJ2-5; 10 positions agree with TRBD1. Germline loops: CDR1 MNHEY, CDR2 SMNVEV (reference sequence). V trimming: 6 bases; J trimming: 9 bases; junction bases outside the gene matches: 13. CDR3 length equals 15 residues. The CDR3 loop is CASSTSGQGLRPQYF. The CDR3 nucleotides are TGTGCCAGCAGCACCTCGGGACAGGGGCTCCGGCCCCAGTACTTC.

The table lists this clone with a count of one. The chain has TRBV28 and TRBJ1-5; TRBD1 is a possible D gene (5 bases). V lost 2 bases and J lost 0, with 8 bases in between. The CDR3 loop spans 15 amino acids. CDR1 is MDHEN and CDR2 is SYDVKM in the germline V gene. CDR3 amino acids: CASSLKGYSNQPQHF. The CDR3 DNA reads TGTGCCAGCAGTTTAAAGGGGTATAGCAATCAGCCCCAGCATTTT.